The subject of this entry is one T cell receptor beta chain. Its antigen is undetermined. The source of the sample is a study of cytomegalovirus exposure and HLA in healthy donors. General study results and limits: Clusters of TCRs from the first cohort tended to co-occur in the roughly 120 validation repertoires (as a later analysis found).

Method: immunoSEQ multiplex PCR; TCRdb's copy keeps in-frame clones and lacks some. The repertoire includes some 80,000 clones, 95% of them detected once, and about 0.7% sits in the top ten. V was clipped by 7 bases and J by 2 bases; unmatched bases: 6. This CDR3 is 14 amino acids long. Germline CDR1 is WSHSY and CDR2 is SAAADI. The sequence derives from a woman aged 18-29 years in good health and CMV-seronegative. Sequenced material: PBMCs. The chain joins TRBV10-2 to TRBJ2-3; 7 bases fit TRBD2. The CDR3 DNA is TGCGCCAGCAAGCGGGGCCTCGACACAGATACGCAGTATTTT. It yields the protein CASKRGLDTDTQYF.